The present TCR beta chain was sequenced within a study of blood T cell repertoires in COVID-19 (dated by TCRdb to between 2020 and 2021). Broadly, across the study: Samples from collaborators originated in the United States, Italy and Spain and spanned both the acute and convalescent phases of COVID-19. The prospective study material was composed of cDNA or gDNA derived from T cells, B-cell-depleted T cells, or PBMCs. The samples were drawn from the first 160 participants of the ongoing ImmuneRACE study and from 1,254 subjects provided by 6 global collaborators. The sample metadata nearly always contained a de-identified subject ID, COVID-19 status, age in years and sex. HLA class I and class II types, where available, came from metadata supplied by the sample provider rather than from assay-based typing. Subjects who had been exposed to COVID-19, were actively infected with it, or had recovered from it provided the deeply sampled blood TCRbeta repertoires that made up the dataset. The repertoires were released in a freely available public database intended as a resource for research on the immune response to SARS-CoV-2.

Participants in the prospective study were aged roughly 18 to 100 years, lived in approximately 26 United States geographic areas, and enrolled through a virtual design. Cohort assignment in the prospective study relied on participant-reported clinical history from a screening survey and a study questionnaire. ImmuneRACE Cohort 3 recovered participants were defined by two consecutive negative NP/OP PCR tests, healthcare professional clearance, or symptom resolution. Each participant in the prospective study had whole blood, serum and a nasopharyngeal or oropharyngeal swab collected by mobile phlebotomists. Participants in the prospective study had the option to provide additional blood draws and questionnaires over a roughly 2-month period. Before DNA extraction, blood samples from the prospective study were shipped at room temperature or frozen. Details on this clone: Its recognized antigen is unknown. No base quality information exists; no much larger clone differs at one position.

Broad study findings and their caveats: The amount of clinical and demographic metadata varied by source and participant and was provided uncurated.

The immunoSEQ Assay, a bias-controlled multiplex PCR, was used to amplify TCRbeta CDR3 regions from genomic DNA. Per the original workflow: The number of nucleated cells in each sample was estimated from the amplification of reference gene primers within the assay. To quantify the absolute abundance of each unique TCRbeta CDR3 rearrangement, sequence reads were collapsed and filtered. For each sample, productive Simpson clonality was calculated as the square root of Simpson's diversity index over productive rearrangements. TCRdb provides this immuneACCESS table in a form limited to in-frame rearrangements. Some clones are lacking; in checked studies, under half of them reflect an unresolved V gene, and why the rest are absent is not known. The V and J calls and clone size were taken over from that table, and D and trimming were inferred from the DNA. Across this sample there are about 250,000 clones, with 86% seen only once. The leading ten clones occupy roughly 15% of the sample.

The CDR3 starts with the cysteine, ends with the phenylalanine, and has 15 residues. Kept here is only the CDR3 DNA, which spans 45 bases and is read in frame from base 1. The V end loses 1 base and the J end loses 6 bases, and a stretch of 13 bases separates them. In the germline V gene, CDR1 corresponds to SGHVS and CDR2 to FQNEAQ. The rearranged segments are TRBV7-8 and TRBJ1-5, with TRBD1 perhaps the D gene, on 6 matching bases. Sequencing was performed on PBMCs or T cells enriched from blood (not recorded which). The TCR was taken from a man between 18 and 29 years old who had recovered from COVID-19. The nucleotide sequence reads TGTGCCAGCAGCTTAGACCAGGGGTACGGTCAGCCCCAGCATTTT. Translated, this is CASSLDQGYGQPQHF.